The clone carrying this TCR beta chain was seen just once. Its antigen is undetermined. 60 Vbeta and 13 Jbeta primers were used in PCR. Clones were read by immunoSEQ multiplex PCR, and TCRdb kept only the in-frame ones, dropping some. This table has 90,000 to 120,000 clones, roughly four fifths appearing once. The data originate from a study of cytomegalovirus exposure and HLA in healthy donors. Study in general: Of around 400 genotyped donors, more than 65% grouped in the Caucasian-associated ancestry cluster. Notes on the study in general: Within an earlier analysis, most TCR beta V segments proved productive either about 87% or about 30% of the time. There were several of the most significant clusters that appeared linked to common viral pathogens in a later analysis.

CDR1 is LNHDA and CDR2 is SQIVND in the germline V gene (reference sequence). V was clipped by 6 bases and J by 8 bases; unmatched bases: 13. This CDR3 comprises 16 residues. This receptor was taken from a man aged 18 to 29 in good health and CMV-seronegative. The source material was PBMCs. This chain joins TRBV19 and TRBJ2-1, with 10 nucleotides matching TRBD1. CDR3 in amino acids: CASSRVGTGALHEQFF. CDR3 nucleotide sequence: TGTGCCAGTAGCAGGGTAGGGACAGGGGCCCTGCATGAGCAGTTCTTC.